One and the same sample provided the 4 T cell receptor beta chains below, sequenced in a study of CD8 T cells in Susac syndrome. With random hexamers, 0.5 to 1 ug RNA was reverse transcribed. MiXCR, applied by TCRdb to the immunoSEQ multiplex PCR reads, yields one record per CDR3 protein. The sample consists of around 200,000 distinct CDR3 sequences, 95% of them appearing once. The sequenced sample was CD8+ T cells from PBMCs. The receptor set was obtained from a human donor with Susac syndrome.

V gene TRBV28 combines with J gene TRBJ2-3; D is possibly TRBD2 (5 bases). The germline V gene encodes CDR1 MDHEN and CDR2 SYDVKM. Trimming shortened V by 9 bases and J by 4 bases, and 14 bases separated the two germline ends. The CDR3 length is 13 residues. CDR3 sequence (DNA): TGTGCCAGTAAGGAGACTACCCCAGATACGCAGTATTTT. Translating it yields CASKETTPDTQYF.

The chain joins TRBV19 to TRBJ1-4, with D perhaps matching TRBD1 (6 bases). The CDR3 has 12 residues. The germline V gene has CDR1 LNHDA and CDR2 SQIVND (reference sequence). The V end was cut by 8 bases, the J end by 7 bases, with 11 bases between. The CDR3 DNA reads as TGTGCCAGTCGACAGGCTTTTGAAAAACTGTTTTTT. Protein sequence: CASRQAFEKLFF.

The CDR3 DNA sequence: TGTGCCAGCAGCTGGCCCAGACTAGCGGGGGGAGAAAATGAGCAGTTCTTC. It encodes CASSWPRLAGGENEQFF. The J gene is TRBJ2-1, the V gene TRBV11-2; 13 bases match TRBD2. Germline V CDR1 and CDR2: SGHAT, FQNNGV. Germline trimming cut 4 bases from V and 7 bases from J; bases unmatched to any gene: 10. The CDR3 has 17 residues. Full variable domain (missing parts from reference TRBV11-2 and TRBJ2-1): EAGVAQSPRYKIIEKRQSVAFWCNPISGHATLYWYQQILGQGPKLLIQFQNNGVVDDSQLPKDRFSAERLKGVDSTLKIQPAKLEDSAVYLCASSWPRLAGGENEQFFGPGTRLTVL.

As concerns this clonotype: One junction end does not reproduce the germline sequence, and a read error may be involved. The CDR3 is CASSLSPRQGRYEQYF. Here the CDR3 DNA reads TGCGCCAGCAGTTTATCCCCCCGGCAGGGGCGGTACGAGCAGTACTTC. The V call is TRBV27, the J call TRBJ2-7; tentatively, D is TRBD1 (6 bases). Germline CDR1 and CDR2: MNHEY and SMNVEV (reference sequence). There are 16 residues in the CDR3.